The entry that follows covers one T cell receptor beta chain sequence. Its antigen is not known. The data were obtained in a study of T cells in narcolepsy. For the study at large: Enrolled donors included narcolepsy type 1 or type 2 patients and healthy controls. The study, taken as a whole, reports: Same-patient CSF and blood CD4+ T cell clonotypes included HCRT-specific and TRIB2-specific autoreactive ones. Autoreactive clone sequences were missing from some blood memory CD4+ repertoires. Reportedly, autoreactive clonotypes were serially detected in patients' blood but not controls'.

TCRdb's table, derived via immunoSEQ multiplex PCR, lists solely in-frame clones and lacks some. The profile shows about 29,000 clones, around 87% of them singletons. Trimming took 9 bases from V and 1 from J, leaving 13 bases between them. Per the germline V gene, CDR1 is MNHNY and CDR2 is SVGAGI (reference sequence). The CDR3 runs to 14 residues. The gene calls are TRBV6-6 and TRBJ1-5; D is possibly TRBD1 (5 bases). The sequence was obtained from a human donor in good health. The specimen sequenced was memory (CD45RA-) CD4+ T cells from blood. The CDR3: CASNRQHSNQPQHF. For the CDR3, the DNA is TGTGCCAGTAACCGACAGCACAGCAATCAGCCCCAGCATTTT.